This is a list of T cell receptor beta chains from one sample in a study of shared clonotypes between healthy human individuals. The data were produced by immunoSEQ multiplex PCR, yet TCRdb's version contains in-frame clones alone and is incomplete. The table lists around 500,000 clones, 65% to 80% of them singletons. The sample consisted of PBMCs. The receptors were gathered from a woman aged 40 to 50 in good health. Some clones in this sample may be carry-over from other donors' samples. Both conserved end residues are part of each CDR3. D genes are given only for firm matches. Not every row has a clone size; where given, it reads once, few, many or a size class.

j_call clone_size cdr3_length v_call d_call cdr3_aa cdr3_nt
TRBJ2-4 many 17 TRBV4-1 - CASSQDRATRAKNIQYF TGCGCCAGCAGCCAAGATCGGGCGACACGGGCCAAAAACATTCAGTACTTC
TRBJ2-1 - 13 TRBV19 - CASSMGLADEQFF TGTGCCAGTAGTATGGGGCTAGCTGATGAGCAGTTCTTC
TRBJ1-1 - 15 TRBV5-1 - CASSFGQQRNTEAFF TGCGCCAGCAGCTTTGGGCAACAGAGGAACACTGAAGCTTTCTTT
TRBJ2-2 - 15 TRBV18 - CASSEQGTNTGELFF TGTGCCAGCTCAGAACAGGGAACGAACACCGGGGAGCTGTTTTTT
TRBJ2-3 - 16 TRBV5-1 TRBD2 CASSLAVGRGTDTQYF TGCGCCAGCAGCTTGGCGGTCGGGAGGGGCACAGATACGCAGTATTTT
TRBJ2-5 - 14 TRBV5-1 TRBD1 CASSTGQGQETQYF TGCGCCAGCAGCACCGGACAGGGGCAAGAGACCCAGTACTTC
TRBJ2-7 once 14 TRBV27 TRBD2 CATGGGGEGYEQYF TGTGCCACCGGGGGGGGCGGAGAGGGGTACGAGCAGTACTTC
TRBJ2-1 - 13 TRBV25-1 - CASSDGLGDEQFF TGTGCCAGCAGTGATGGCCTCGGGGATGAGCAGTTCTTC
TRBJ2-7 - 15 TRBV6-6 TRBD2 CASTGTSGSGYEQYF TGTGCCAGCACTGGAACTAGCGGGAGTGGGTACGAGCAGTACTTC
TRBJ2-3 - 12 TRBV29-1 - CSVDRGADTQYF TGCAGCGTTGACCGGGGTGCAGATACGCAGTATTTT
TRBJ2-6 - 16 TRBV28 - CASSPPRGSGANVLTF TGTGCCAGCAGTCCCCCCAGGGGATCTGGGGCCAACGTCCTGACTTTC
TRBJ2-5 - 11 TRBV7-2 - CAAEPQETQYF TGTGCCGCCGAGCCCCAAGAGACCCAGTACTTC
TRBJ1-1 - 14 TRBV2 - CASSEHRLNTEAFF TGTGCCAGCAGTGAGCACAGGCTGAACACTGAAGCTTTCTTT
TRBJ1-4 - 15 TRBV19 - CASSIPFLTNEKLFF TGTGCCAGTAGTATCCCGTTCCTCACTAATGAAAAACTGTTTTTT
TRBJ2-1 - 15 TRBV6-5 - CASSYGGSPSNEQFF TGTGCCAGCAGTTACGGCGGAAGCCCCTCCAATGAGCAGTTCTTC
TRBJ2-7 many 12 TRBV6-6 TRBD2 CASTGGGNEQYF TGTGCCAGCACCGGGGGGGGAAACGAGCAGTACTTC
TRBJ1-4 once 15 TRBV18 TRBD1 CASSPLGRGREKLFF TGTGCCAGCTCACCCCTGGGGAGGGGGCGTGAAAAACTGTTTTTT
TRBJ2-1 - 15 TRBV30 TRBD2 CAWSGGLAGVDEQFF TGTGCCTGGAGTGGAGGACTAGCGGGAGTGGATGAGCAGTTCTTC
TRBJ2-3 - 16 TRBV19 - CASSLPRGASTDTQYF TGTGCCAGTAGCCTCCCGCGCGGGGCTAGCACAGATACGCAGTATTTT
TRBJ2-1 once 14 TRBV7-6 TRBD2 CASSPTRGGNEQFF TGTGCCAGCAGCCCCACCCGGGGGGGAAATGAGCAGTTCTTC
TRBJ2-7 - 16 TRBV15 TRBD2 CATSRDWLAGAYEQYF TGTGCCACCAGCAGAGATTGGCTAGCGGGAGCGTACGAGCAGTACTTC
TRBJ1-1 few 13 TRBV29-1 - CSVEGSQNTEAFF TGCAGCGTTGAAGGGAGCCAGAACACTGAAGCTTTCTTT
TRBJ2-1 - 15 TRBV11-3 TRBD2 CASSPGLAGVNEQFF TGTGCCAGCAGCCCCGGACTAGCGGGAGTAAATGAGCAGTTCTTC
TRBJ2-5 - 16 TRBV7-9 - CASSLVPSSGQETQYF TGTGCCAGCAGCTTAGTCCCTAGCAGCGGCCAAGAGACCCAGTACTTC
TRBJ2-3 - 15 TRBV11-3 - CASSLSQASTDTQYF TGTGCCAGCAGCTTATCGCAGGCAAGCACAGATACGCAGTATTTT
TRBJ2-5 - 13 TRBV6-1 - CASSDRLQETQYF TGTGCCAGCAGTGATAGGTTACAAGAGACCCAGTACTTC
TRBJ2-7 - 14 TRBV4-2 - CASSQGGPAHEQYF TGTGCCAGCAGCCAAGGCGGCCCAGCGCACGAGCAGTACTTC
TRBJ2-7 - 14 TRBV10-2 TRBD1 CASSDGRGLYEQYF TGCGCCAGCAGTGACGGCAGGGGGCTGTACGAGCAGTACTTC
TRBJ2-7 - 14 TRBV28 - CASIDGGGGYEQYF TGTGCCAGCATCGACGGAGGGGGGGGTTACGAGCAGTACTTC
TRBJ2-7 - 13 TRBV28 TRBD2 CASFGSGGREQYF TGTGCCAGCTTCGGTAGCGGGGGCCGGGAGCAGTACTTC
TRBJ1-6 - 15 TRBV5-1 - CASSLGGIKNSPLHF TGCGCCAGCAGCTTGGGCGGGATAAAGAATTCACCCCTCCACTTT
TRBJ2-7 - 11 TRBV25-1 - CASSTQSEQYF TGTGCCAGCAGTACCCAGAGCGAGCAGTACTTC
TRBJ1-1 - 13 TRBV29-1 - CSAVQRLNTEAFF TGCAGCGCCGTACAGAGACTGAACACTGAAGCTTTCTTT
TRBJ2-3 many 14 TRBV6-4 TRBD2 CASSDGLATDTQYF TGTGCCAGCAGTGACGGACTAGCGACAGATACGCAGTATTTT
TRBJ1-2 - 17 TRBV7-8 - CASSLAHSPNTFYGYTF TGTGCCAGCAGCTTAGCGCACAGCCCTAACACTTTCTATGGCTACACCTTC
TRBJ2-7 once 13 TRBV28 TRBD1 CASSLTGLGEQYF TGTGCCAGCAGTTTGACAGGGCTGGGCGAGCAGTACTTC
TRBJ2-7 - 22 TRBV9 TRBD1 CASSVDCPWDKVGTGGWNEQYF TGTGCCAGCAGCGTAGACTGCCCCTGGGACAAAGTCGGGACAGGCGGTTGGAACGAGCAGTACTTC
TRBJ1-1 - 15 TRBV5-1 TRBD1 CASSTTGAGNTEAFF TGCGCCAGCAGCACCACAGGGGCCGGAAACACTGAAGCTTTCTTT
TRBJ2-5 - 12 TRBV9 - CASSGYAETQYF TGTGCCAGCAGCGGCTATGCAGAGACCCAGTACTTC
TRBJ1-2 - 13 TRBV7-9 - CASSLDTRDGYTF TGTGCCAGCAGCCTGGACACCCGGGATGGCTACACCTTC
TRBJ2-1 - 15 TRBV28 - CASSSTGRSYNEQFF TGTGCCAGCAGCTCAACAGGGAGGTCCTACAATGAGCAGTTCTTC
TRBJ1-1 - 16 TRBV9 TRBD1 CASSAGLGQLNTEAFF TGTGCCAGCAGCGCCGGATTGGGACAGCTGAACACTGAAGCTTTCTTT
TRBJ1-1 many 13 TRBV5-1 - CASSLAGYTEAFF TGCGCCAGCAGCTTGGCAGGTTACACTGAAGCTTTCTTT
TRBJ2-1 - 15 TRBV27 - CASSLSGRGYNEQFF TGTGCCAGCAGTTTATCGGGACGGGGTTACAATGAGCAGTTCTTC
TRBJ2-7 - 17 TRBV7-2 TRBD1 CASHSSGTGKVAYEQYF TGTGCCAGCCATTCCTCCGGGACAGGGAAGGTCGCCTACGAGCAGTACTTC
TRBJ2-2 few 18 TRBV7-2 TRBD1 CASSLGPGQGMRTGELFF TGTGCCAGCAGCTTAGGCCCGGGACAGGGGATGAGGACCGGGGAGCTGTTTTTT
TRBJ1-4 - 15 TRBV28 TRBD1 CASSSPGQGNEKLFF TGTGCCAGCAGTTCGCCGGGACAGGGTAATGAAAAACTGTTTTTT
TRBJ2-2 - 18 TRBV15 TRBD2 CATSKGLAGIGYTGELFF TGTGCCACCAGCAAGGGACTAGCGGGAATAGGGTACACCGGGGAGCTGTTTTTT
TRBJ2-1 - 15 TRBV7-9 - CASSLGVAAYNEQFF TGTGCCAGCAGCTTAGGAGTAGCGGCTTACAATGAGCAGTTCTTC
TRBJ2-1 - 14 TRBV5-1 TRBD2 CASSLVREGNEQFF TGCGCCAGCAGCTTGGTACGGGAGGGGAATGAGCAGTTCTTC
TRBJ1-1 - 13 TRBV7-6 - CASSLEQHTEAFF TGTGCCAGCAGCTTAGAACAGCACACTGAAGCTTTCTTT
TRBJ2-5 - 20 TRBV29-1 TRBD2 CSVRGLAGVPYPSSQETQYF TGCAGCGTTCGGGGACTAGCGGGAGTCCCCTACCCTAGCTCCCAAGAGACCCAGTACTTC
TRBJ2-2 - 12 TRBV19 - CASSTLGGELFF TGTGCCAGTAGTACCCTCGGCGGGGAGCTGTTTTTT
TRBJ2-2 once 20 TRBV19 TRBD1 CASSFQTGSQPGTWTGELFF TGTGCCAGTAGTTTTCAGACAGGGAGCCAACCCGGCACTTGGACCGGGGAGCTGTTTTTT